A selection of T cell receptor beta chains follows, all from one sample in a study of T-cell reconstitution after alpha-beta-depleted transplantation in children. In TCRdb, the PCR reads were re-called with MiXCR into one record per CDR3 protein. The sample includes about a million distinct CDR3 sequences, roughly 31% of them seen just once. The starting material was PBMCs, mostly from graft donor cells, obtained 360 days after TCRalphabeta/CD19-depleted stem cell transplant. The origin of the receptors is a boy under two years old who had a stem cell transplant for SCID, so the T cells may come from the graft donor. CDR3s leave out the opening cysteine and the closing phenylalanine or tryptophan. Clone sizes are given selectively: once, few, many, or a class where the clone is expanded.

size,V,CDR3
few,TRBV20-1,SAGVTGLVSTEAF
.,TRBV11-2,ASSYGEGPYEQY
.,TRBV12-3/TRBV12-4,ASSPNPLRNTEAF
.,TRBV20-1,SARWTANYGYT
.,TRBV27,ASSWAVNTEAF
.,TRBV7-2,ASSSGGVRNTEAF
few,TRBV6-5,ASSYRQSSGGDNEQF
.,TRBV9,ASSGGLAGGPRVDTQY
.,TRBV5-1,ASSLRPTGRRQETQY
few,TRBV18,ASSPTGVAEAF
.,TRBV20-1,SALRDSYEQY
few,TRBV28,ASMAYHRRNQPQH
.,TRBV7-9,ASSNPPGHTEAF
few,TRBV5-1,ASSGPTGGDTQY
few,TRBV27,ASSLGGESSRRD
.,TRBV20-1,SARDPGEAF
.,TRBV4-2,ASSQDGINEKLF
.,TRBV7-9,ASSLQGQGTNQPQH
.,TRBV3-1,ASSQGSYAGGGYYNEQF
.,TRBV6-1,ASRLGPRVKDTQY
few,TRBV5-1,ASSSGLTKETQY
.,TRBV20-1,SAPPNREYTEAF
few,TRBV6-5,ASSFAQRSSYEQY
.,TRBV20-1,SARPSRQGVRNTEAF
.,TRBV20-1,SARDFGTSLRTDTQY
.,TRBV11-2,ASSFQSGFLSGNTIY
few,TRBV12-3/TRBV12-4,ASRHDRVREKLF
.,TRBV29-1,SVRDSGHYEQY
few,TRBV5-1,ASTRLASTDTQY
few,TRBV27,ASSLRQGTNEKLF
few,TRBV28,ASSPGTHIHEQY
.,TRBV12-3/TRBV12-4,ASSLTIRGLDTQY
.,TRBV6-2/TRBV6-3,ASGQGSSYNSPLH
once,TRBV4-3,ASSQGDGYYEQY
.,TRBV7-7,ASSPLAGGHPETQY
.,TRBV10-2,ASRWRGGDNEQF
.,TRBV7-2,ASSLHGGLGRTDTQY
.,TRBV18,ASSPGAGGGDEQF
.,TRBV13,ASSGPGQYNEQF
.,TRBV27,ASSRDSIFYGYT
few,TRBV4-3,ASSQESPFAGGPVETQY
.,TRBV15,ATSEEGIETQY
few,TRBV7-9,ASSPRQGRIEAF
.,TRBV3-1,ASSPSDRRNYGYT
.,TRBV7-7,ASSPTSGGPGDTQY
few,TRBV10-3,AISPRRATGANVLT
.,TRBV20-1,SASRDRDGYT
few,TRBV12-3/TRBV12-4,ASSPLQENYEQY
.,TRBV20-1,SAWDRSYEQY
.,TRBV12-3/TRBV12-4,ASITGTGTDTQY
.,TRBV20-1,SAPRRQGVNTEAF
.,TRBV7-8,ASSLALLPNQPQH
.,TRBV12-3/TRBV12-4,ASSQQPQGAF
.,TRBV29-1,SVVGQGVGGELF
few,TRBV6-1,ASRPGFRGPNQPQH